The present T cell receptor (beta chain) was sequenced within a study of T cell responses to AZD1222 COVID-19 vaccine. Findings of the study overall: Recipients of AZD1222 seropositive at baseline numbered only 5 or 6. Unmutated regions of variants are reportedly targeted by nearly half of spike-specific TCRs.

Trimming cost V 0 bases and J 5 bases, with 13 bases left between them. This CDR3 has 14 amino acids. Germline-derived CDR1 and CDR2 are GTSNPN and SVGIG (reference sequence). Some clones are missing from TCRdb's copy, which holds only in-frame ones; the method was immunoSEQ multiplex PCR. The data contain over 110,000 clones, around 90% of them singletons. Note on this clone: The antigen remains unidentified.

The input for sequencing was peripheral blood, taken on day 0 of AZD1222 vaccination. The chain joins TRBV30 to TRBJ1-1; D gene uncertain. This receptor was obtained from an adult in good health. CDR3 amino acids: CAWSVLTEKTEAFF. CDR3 nucleotide sequence: TGTGCCTGGAGTGTTTTAACTGAAAAAACTGAAGCTTTCTTT.